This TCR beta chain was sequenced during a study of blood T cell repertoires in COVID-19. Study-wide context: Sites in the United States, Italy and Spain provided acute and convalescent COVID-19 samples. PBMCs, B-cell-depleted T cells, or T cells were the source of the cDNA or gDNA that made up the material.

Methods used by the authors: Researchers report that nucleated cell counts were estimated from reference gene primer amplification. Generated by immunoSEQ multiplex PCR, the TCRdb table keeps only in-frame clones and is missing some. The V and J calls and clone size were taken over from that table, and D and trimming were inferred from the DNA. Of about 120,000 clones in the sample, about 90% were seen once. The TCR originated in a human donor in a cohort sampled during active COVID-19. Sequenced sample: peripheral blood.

In DNA, the CDR3 is TGTGCCAGCAGCTTTCAGGGCCTTAACTATGGCTACACCTTC. As protein: CASSFQGLNYGYTF. The chain is built from TRBV5-6 and TRBJ1-2, with D possibly matching TRBD1 (5 bases). V gave up 2 bases and J gave up 1 base, with 9 bases separating them. CDR1 and CDR2 from the germline V gene are SGHDT and YYEEEE. The CDR3 length is 14 residues.